This TCR beta chain was sequenced during a study of shared clonotypes between healthy human individuals. Whole-study findings and limits: Among four donors, approximately 5.4% of naive CD4 clonotypes were found in common. The generation probabilities recorded for non-shared clonotypes fell below those of clonotypes shared by all four donors.

Per the authors' pipeline: ImmunoSEQ output lacked quality scores and full-length reads, limiting matched filtering. Libraries were prepared by immunoSEQ multiplex PCR; TCRdb keeps only in-frame clonotypes and omits some of them. That table is the source of V, J and clone size, and D and trimming were worked out from the DNA. In the table there are approximately 2.5 million clones, 93% of which are singletons. The CDR3 spans 16 residues. CDR1 and CDR2 (germline): SGHAT, FQDESV (reference sequence). J lost 7 bases, V lost 0 bases, and 8 bases had no gene match. Regarding this clone: Its antigen is unidentified.

The receptor comes from a young man in good health. Some clones in this sample may be carry-over from other donors' samples. The chain uses TRBV11-1 and TRBJ2-1; 8 bases match TRBD1. Sequenced: naive CD4+ T cells from PBMCs. Specified subset: CD45RA+ positively selected. This CDR3 reads CASSLANRGMGNEQFF. For the CDR3, the DNA is TGTGCCAGCAGCTTAGCCAACAGGGGGATGGGGAATGAGCAGTTCTTC.